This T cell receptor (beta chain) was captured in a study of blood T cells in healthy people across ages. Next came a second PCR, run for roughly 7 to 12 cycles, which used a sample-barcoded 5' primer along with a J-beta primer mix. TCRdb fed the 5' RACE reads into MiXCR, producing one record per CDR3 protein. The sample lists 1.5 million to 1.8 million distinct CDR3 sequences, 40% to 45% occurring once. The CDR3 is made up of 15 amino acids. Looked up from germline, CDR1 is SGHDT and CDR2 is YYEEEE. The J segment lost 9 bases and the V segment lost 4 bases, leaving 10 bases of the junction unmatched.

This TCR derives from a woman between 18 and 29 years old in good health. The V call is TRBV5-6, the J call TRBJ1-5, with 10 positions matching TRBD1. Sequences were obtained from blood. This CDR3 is CASSPGQGIKSPQHF. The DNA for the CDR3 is TGTGCCAGCAGCCCGGGACAGGGGATTAAGTCGCCCCAGCATTTT.